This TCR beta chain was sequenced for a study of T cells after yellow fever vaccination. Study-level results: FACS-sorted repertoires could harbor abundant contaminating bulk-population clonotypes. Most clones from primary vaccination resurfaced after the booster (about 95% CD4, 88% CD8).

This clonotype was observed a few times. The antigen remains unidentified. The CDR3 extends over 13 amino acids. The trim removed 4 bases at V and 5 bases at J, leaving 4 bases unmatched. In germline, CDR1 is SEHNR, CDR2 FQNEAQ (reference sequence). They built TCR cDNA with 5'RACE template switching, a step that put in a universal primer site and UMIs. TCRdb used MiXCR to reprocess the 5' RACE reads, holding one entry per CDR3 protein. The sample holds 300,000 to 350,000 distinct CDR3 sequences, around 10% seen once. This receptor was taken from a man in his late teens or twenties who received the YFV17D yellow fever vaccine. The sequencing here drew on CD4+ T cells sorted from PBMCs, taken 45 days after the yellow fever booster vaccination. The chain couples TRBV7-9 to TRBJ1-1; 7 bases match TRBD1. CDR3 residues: CASSSGGRTEAFF. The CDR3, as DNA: TGTGCCAGCAGCTCAGGGGGGAGAACTGAAGCTTTCTTT.